This T cell receptor (beta chain) came from a study of naive and memory T cell subsets. General observations from the study: Possibly reflecting memory cells re-expressing CD45RA, a few larger clonotypes occurred in naive repertoires, especially CD8. Over 95% of naive TCR sequences appeared only once after error correction, unlike memory subsets.

After the first PCR, alpha and beta chain libraries were processed separately. The beta constant-region primer was an equimolar mix of two oligonucleotides covering TRBC1 and TRBC2. An oligonucleotide with the SP2 primer and a 12-nucleotide UMI was ligated to the cDNA 3' end. TCRdb ran MiXCR on the UMI-ligation and nested PCR reads and lists one entry per CDR3 protein. The sample consists of some 150,000 distinct CDR3 sequences, over 15% of them appearing once. A word on this clonotype: The antigen is not known.

V dropped 0 bases and J dropped 3 bases, with 11 bases sitting between them. Germline V gene data show CDR1 as MRHNA and CDR2 as SNTAGT. CDR3 length: 15 amino acids. This TCR came from a human donor in good health. The V call is TRBV6-4, the J call TRBJ1-2; D not resolved. The sample comprised naive CD4+ T cells from blood. CDR3 DNA: TGTGCCAGCAGTGACTCAGGCACCCGAGACTATGGCTACACCTTC. Residues: CASSDSGTRDYGYTF.